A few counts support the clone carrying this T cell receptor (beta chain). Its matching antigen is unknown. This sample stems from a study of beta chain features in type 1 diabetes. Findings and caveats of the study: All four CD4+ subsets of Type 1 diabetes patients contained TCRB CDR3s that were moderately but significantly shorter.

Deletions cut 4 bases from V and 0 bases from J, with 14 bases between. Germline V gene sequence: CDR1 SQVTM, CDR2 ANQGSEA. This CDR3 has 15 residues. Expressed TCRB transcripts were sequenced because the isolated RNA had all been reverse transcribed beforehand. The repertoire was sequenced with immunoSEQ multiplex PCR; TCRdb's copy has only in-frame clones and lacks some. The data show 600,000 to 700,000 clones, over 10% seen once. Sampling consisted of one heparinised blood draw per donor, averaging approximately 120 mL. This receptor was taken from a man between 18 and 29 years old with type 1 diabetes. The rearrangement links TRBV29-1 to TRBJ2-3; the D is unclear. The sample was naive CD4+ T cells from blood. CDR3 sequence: CSVAVTAASTDTQYF. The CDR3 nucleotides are TGCAGCGTTGCTGTAACAGCTGCTAGCACAGATACGCAGTATTTT.